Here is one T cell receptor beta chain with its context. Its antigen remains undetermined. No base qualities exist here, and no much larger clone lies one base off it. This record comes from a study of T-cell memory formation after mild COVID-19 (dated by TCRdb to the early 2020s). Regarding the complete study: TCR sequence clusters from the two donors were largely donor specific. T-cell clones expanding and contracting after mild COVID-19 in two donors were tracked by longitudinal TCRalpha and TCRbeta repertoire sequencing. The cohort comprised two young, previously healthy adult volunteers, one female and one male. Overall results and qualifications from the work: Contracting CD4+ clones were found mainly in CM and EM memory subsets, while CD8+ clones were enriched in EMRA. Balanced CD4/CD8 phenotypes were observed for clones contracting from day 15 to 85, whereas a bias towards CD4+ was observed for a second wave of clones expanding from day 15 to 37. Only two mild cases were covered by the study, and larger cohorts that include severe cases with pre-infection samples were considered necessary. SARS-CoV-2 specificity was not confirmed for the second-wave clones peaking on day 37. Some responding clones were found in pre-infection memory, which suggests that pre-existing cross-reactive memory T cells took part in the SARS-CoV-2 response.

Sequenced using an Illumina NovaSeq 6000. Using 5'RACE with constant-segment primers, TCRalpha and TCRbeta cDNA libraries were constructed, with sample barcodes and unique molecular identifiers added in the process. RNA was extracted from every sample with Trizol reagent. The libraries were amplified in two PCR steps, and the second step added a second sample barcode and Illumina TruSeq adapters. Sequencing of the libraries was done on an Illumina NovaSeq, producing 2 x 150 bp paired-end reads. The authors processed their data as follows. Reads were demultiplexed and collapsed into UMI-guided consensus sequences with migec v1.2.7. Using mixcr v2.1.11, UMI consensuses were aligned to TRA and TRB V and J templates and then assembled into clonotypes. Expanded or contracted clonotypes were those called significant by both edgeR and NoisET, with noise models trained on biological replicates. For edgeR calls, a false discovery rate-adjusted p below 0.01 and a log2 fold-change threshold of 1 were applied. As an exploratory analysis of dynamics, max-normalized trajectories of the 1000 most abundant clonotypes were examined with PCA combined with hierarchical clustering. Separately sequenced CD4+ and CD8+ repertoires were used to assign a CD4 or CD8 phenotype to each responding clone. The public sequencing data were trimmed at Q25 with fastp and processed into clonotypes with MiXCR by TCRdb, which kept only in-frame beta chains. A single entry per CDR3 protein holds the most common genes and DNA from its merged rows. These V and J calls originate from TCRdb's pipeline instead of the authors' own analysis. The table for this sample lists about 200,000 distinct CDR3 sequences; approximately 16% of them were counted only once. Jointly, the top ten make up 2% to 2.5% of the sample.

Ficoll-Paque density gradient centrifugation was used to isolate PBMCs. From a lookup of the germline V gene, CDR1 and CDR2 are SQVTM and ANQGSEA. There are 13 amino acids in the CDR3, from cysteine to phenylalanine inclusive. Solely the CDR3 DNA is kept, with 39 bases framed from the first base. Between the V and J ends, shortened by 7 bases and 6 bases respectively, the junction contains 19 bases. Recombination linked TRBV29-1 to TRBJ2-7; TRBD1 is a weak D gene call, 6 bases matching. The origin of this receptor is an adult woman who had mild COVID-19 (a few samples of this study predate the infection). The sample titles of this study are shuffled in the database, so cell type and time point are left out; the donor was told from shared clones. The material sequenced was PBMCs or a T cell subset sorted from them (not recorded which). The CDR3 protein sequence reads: CSADVDRDLEQYF. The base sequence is TGCAGCGCCGACGTGGACAGAGACCTCGAGCAGTACTTC.